These T cell receptor beta chains were read from a single sample in a study of T-cell reconstitution after alpha-beta-depleted transplantation in children. One entry per CDR3 protein results from TCRdb running MiXCR on the PCR reads. The table records about 610,000 distinct CDR3 sequences, 27% of them present only once. This material consisted of PBMCs, taken before TCRalphabeta/CD19-depleted stem cell transplant. All receptors derive from a boy less than two years old with Wiskott-Aldrich syndrome, due to receive a stem cell transplant. The CDR3 runs from the conserved cysteine through the conserved F or W. The D gene is left open where the match is weak. Not all rows give a size; the values are once, few, many and, for expanded clones, a class.

TRBV10-3	TRBD2	NA	TRBJ2-3	TGTGCCATCAGACCGGGACTAGCGGACCCTAGCACAGATACGCAGTATTTT	CAIRPGLADPSTDTQYF
TRBV5-1	NA	once	TRBJ1-2	TGCGCCAGCGGTGAGACAGGCCTTAACTATGGCTACACCTTC	CASGETGLNYGYTF
TRBV20-1	TRBD1	NA	TRBJ1-5	TGCAGTGCTAGCCTATCCTGGACAGGGCCAGATAGCAATCAGCCCCAGCATTTT	CSASLSWTGPDSNQPQHF
TRBV10-3	TRBD1	few	TRBJ2-7	TGTGCCATCAGTGAGTCAACAGGGGCATCCTACGAGCAGTACTTC	CAISESTGASYEQYF
TRBV4-1	NA	once	TRBJ2-7	TGCGCCAGCAGCCAAAATCCCATAGGGGCTTCCAAAAACGAGCAGTACTTC	CASSQNPIGASKNEQYF
TRBV12-3/TRBV12-4	NA	NA	TRBJ2-1	TGTGCCAGCAGCACCGGGACACTCTCCTACAATGAGCAGTTCTTC	CASSTGTLSYNEQFF
TRBV7-2	TRBD2	few	TRBJ2-5	TGTGCCAGCAGCTTTACTAGCGGGCCAGCGCCCCAGTACTTC	CASSFTSGPAPQYF
TRBV11-2	NA	NA	TRBJ2-1	TGTGCCAGCAGCTTAGTGCGTCCCTTTTACAATGAGCAGTTCTTC	CASSLVRPFYNEQFF
TRBV7-9	NA	NA	TRBJ1-1	TGTGCCAGCAGCTTATTGACACGATACACTGAAGCTTTCTTT	CASSLLTRYTEAFF
TRBV12-3/TRBV12-4	TRBD1	NA	TRBJ1-5	TGTGCCAGCAGTTTAGGGGTGGGACAGGGCAATCAGCCCCAGCATTTT	CASSLGVGQGNQPQHF
TRBV12-3/TRBV12-4	TRBD1	NA	TRBJ2-2	TGTGCCAGCACCTCCGGACAGGGGGCGAAAACCGGGGAGCTGTTTTTT	CASTSGQGAKTGELFF
TRBV29-1	NA	NA	TRBJ2-5	TGCAGCGTCGACCAGGGCTCGGAGACCCAGTACTTC	CSVDQGSETQYF
TRBV28	NA	NA	TRBJ2-7	TGTGCCAGCAGTTTTATGGGTGCAGGGACACCTTACGAGCAGTACTTC	CASSFMGAGTPYEQYF
TRBV20-1	TRBD2	NA	TRBJ2-1	TGCAGTGTTACTAGCGGGAGGGCTTTCGATGAGCAGTTCTTC	CSVTSGRAFDEQFF